The 31 T cell receptor beta chains below all came from one sample that was sequenced in a study of glioma-infiltrating T cells after dendritic cell vaccination (dated by TCRdb to between 2015 and 2016). Library construction relied on the immunoSEQ multiplex PCR assay. Here the immuneACCESS table is served through TCRdb, limited to in-frame sequences with V and J called. Missing clones are a known gap in these copies; in checked studies unresolved V genes cover under half, and the rest lacks a known reason. Here the sample has 75,000 to 100,000 clones; 75% to 85% occur a single time. In total, the top ten clones hold over 5% of the sample. The starting material was blood, obtained before dendritic cell vaccination. The receptors were gathered from a human donor with glioblastoma.

This rearrangement joins TRBV5-6 to TRBJ2-2, with 10 nucleotides matching TRBD2. Trimming at V came to 4 bases and at J to 5 bases, leaving 5 bases not matched to a gene. The CDR3 sequence is 15 residues long. Germline CDR1 SGHDT, CDR2 YYEEEE. This chain's CDR3 is CASSPISGRTGELFF. The CDR3 DNA is TGTGCCAGCAGCCCTATTAGCGGGAGGACCGGGGAGCTGTTTTTT.

The rearrangement links TRBV5-4 to TRBJ2-2; 14 bases match TRBD2. This CDR3 has 20 amino acids. Germline lookup yields CDR1 SGHNT and CDR2 YYREEE (reference sequence). The trim removed 4 bases at V and 4 bases at J, leaving 15 bases unmatched. CDR3 region: CASSRSGTSGRLLSTGELFF. The CDR3 nucleotides are TGTGCCAGCAGCCGTTCCGGGACTAGCGGGAGATTATTGTCCACCGGGGAGCTGTTTTTT.

In DNA, the CDR3 is TGTGCCAGCAGCCCGGGACTCAAATACGAGCAGTACTTC. This encodes CASSPGLKYEQYF. V and J are TRBV9 and TRBJ2-7, with D possibly TRBD2 on 6 matching bases. The CDR3 extends over 13 amino acids. V was cut by 4 bases and J by 4 bases, with 12 bases left in between. Germline V gives CDR1 SGDLS, CDR2 YYNGEE.

This chain connects TRBV6-6 to TRBJ2-3; D is unclear. Germline CDR1 reads MNHNY; CDR2 reads SVGAGI (reference sequence). The CDR3 is made up of 12 amino acids. V was shortened by 4 bases and J by 2 bases, with 4 bases between the two germline ends. Here the CDR3 DNA reads TGTGCCAGCAGTTCCTACACAGATACGCAGTATTTT. Its protein is CASSSYTDTQYF.

The chain links TRBV15 to TRBJ2-3; no clear D. The CDR3 contains 16 residues. With 1 base removed from V and 0 bases from J, the gap between germline ends came to 11 bases. Germline values: CDR1 LNHNV, CDR2 YYDKDF (reference sequence). For the CDR3, the DNA is TGTGCCACCAGCAGAGGAACGGAGAGGAGCACAGATACGCAGTATTTT. It encodes CATSRGTERSTDTQYF.

This clone was observed once. J is TRBJ2-7 and V is TRBV7-9; a possible D gene is TRBD1 (6 bases). This CDR3 comprises 11 residues. In germline, CDR1 is SEHNR, CDR2 FQNEAQ (reference sequence). V was cut by 7 bases and J by 4 bases, with 8 bases left in between. CDR3 nucleotides: TGTGCCAGCACACAGGGTTACGAGCAGTACTTC. This codes for CASTQGYEQYF. The entire variable domain, with the rest obtained from reference TRBV7-9 and TRBJ2-7, is as follows: DTGVSQNPRHKITKRGQNVTFRCDPISEHNRLYWYRQTLGQGPEFLTYFQNEAQLEKSRLLSDRFSAERPKGSFSTLEIQRTEQGDSAMYLCASTQGYEQYFGPGTRLTVT.

CDR3 sequence (DNA): TGTGCCAGCAGTCTCCAGGACGGGGGGCTTGATACGCAGTATTTT. Residues: CASSLQDGGLDTQYF. This rearrangement joins TRBV2 to TRBJ2-3; possibly TRBD2 for D (7 bases). The CDR3 covers 15 residues. In germline, CDR1 is SNHLY, CDR2 FYNNEI. V was shortened by 5 bases and J by 6 bases, with 18 bases between the two germline ends.

The gene calls are TRBV27 and TRBJ1-2; possibly TRBD1 for D (6 bases). The CDR3 has 13 amino acids. Germline loops: CDR1 MNHEY, CDR2 SMNVEV (reference sequence). The germline V and J ends were trimmed by 2 bases and 7 bases, with 11 bases remaining between them. CDR3 protein: CASSLQGYGGYTF. The CDR3 bases are TGTGCCAGCAGTTTACAGGGGTACGGTGGCTACACCTTC.

The rearrangement uses TRBV7-8 and TRBJ2-7; 7 bases are shared with TRBD2. Germline CDR1 and CDR2: SGHVS and FQNEAQ. After removal of 8 bases from V and 6 bases from J, the junction contained 7 bases not matched to a gene. The CDR3 runs 12 residues. DNA of the CDR3: TGTGCCAGCCGAAGGGGCGGGGGCGAGCAGTACTTC. Protein: CASRRGGGEQYF.

The rearrangement joins TRBV18 to TRBJ1-1; TRBD1 matches 7 bases. The CDR3 extends over 15 amino acids. The ends lost 3 bases at V and 7 bases at J; junction bases unmatched: 11. CDR1 and CDR2 from the germline V gene are KGHSH and LQKENI. The CDR3 nucleotides read TGTGCCAGCTCACCCTTGACAGGGTTAGGGCATGAAGCTTTCTTT. This sequence encodes CASSPLTGLGHEAFF.

J is TRBJ2-3 and V is TRBV2; 9 bases agree with TRBD2. The J segment lost 2 bases and the V segment lost 3 bases, leaving 6 bases of the junction unmatched. The germline gives CDR1 SNHLY, CDR2 FYNNEI. This CDR3 contains 16 residues. CDR3 DNA: TGTGCCAGCAGTGATCTAAGCGGGGGGAACACAGATACGCAGTATTTT. It encodes CASSDLSGGNTDTQYF.

This sequence joins TRBV7-9 and TRBJ2-1; 10 positions match TRBD2. V lost 2 bases to trimming and J lost 8 bases; unmatched junction nucleotides: 0. The CDR3 loop spans 13 amino acids. CDR1 is SEHNR, CDR2 FQNEAQ, per germline (reference sequence). The CDR3 loop is CASSLLAGDEQFF. CDR3 in DNA: TGTGCCAGCAGCTTACTAGCGGGAGATGAGCAGTTCTTC.

V and J are TRBV2 and TRBJ1-5; the match to TRBD1 covers 9 bases. V lost 3 bases to trimming and J lost 5 bases; unmatched junction nucleotides: 2. The CDR3 length is 14 residues. CDR1 SNHLY and CDR2 FYNNEI come from the germline V gene. CDR3: CASSEGQGYQPQHF. The CDR3 DNA is TGTGCCAGCAGTGAGGGACAGGGATATCAGCCCCAGCATTTT. Drawing the rest from reference TRBV2 and TRBJ1-5, the complete variable domain is EPEVTQTPSHQVTQMGQEVILRCVPISNHLYFYWYRQILGQKVEFLVSFYNNEISEKSEIFDDQFSVERPDGSNFTLKIRSTKLEDSAMYFCASSEGQGYQPQHFGDGTRLSIL.

This clone is medium-sized within its sample. The chain joins TRBV7-8 to TRBJ2-7; no clear D gene. The CDR3 extends over 12 amino acids. Germline loops: CDR1 SGHVS, CDR2 FQNEAQ. The ends were cut back, 5 bases at V and 0 bases at J, with 5 bases in the middle. The DNA of the CDR3 is TGTGCCAGCAGCCAATCCTCCTACGAGCAGTACTTC. This codes for CASSQSSYEQYF.

The chain couples TRBV28 to TRBJ2-5, with D perhaps TRBD2 (5 bases). V was clipped by 6 bases and J by 1 base, with 9 bases between them. Germline assignment: CDR1 MDHEN and CDR2 SYDVKM. The CDR3 has 13 residues. The CDR3 is CASSPGFQETQYF. The CDR3 DNA reads TGTGCCAGCAGCCCGGGATTCCAAGAGACCCAGTACTTC.

This sequence joins TRBV4-2 and TRBJ2-7; D is unclear. Germline V gene data show CDR1 as LGHNA and CDR2 as YNFKEQ. The germline V and J ends were trimmed by 0 bases and 6 bases, with 6 bases remaining between them. This CDR3 spans 12 amino acids. This CDR3 is CASSQEQSEQYF. CDR3 bases: TGTGCCAGCAGCCAAGAACAGTCCGAGCAGTACTTC.

This clone showed up just a few times. The chain employs TRBV9 and TRBJ2-3, with 7 bases identical to TRBD1. CDR3 length: 14 residues. Germline-derived CDR1 and CDR2 are SGDLS and YYNGEE. The V and J ends lost 4 bases and 3 bases, in that order; junction bases with no gene match: 5. The CDR3 loop is CASSTSDRTDTQYF. In DNA form, the CDR3 reads TGTGCCAGCAGCACCTCGGACAGGACAGATACGCAGTATTTT.

The rearrangement links TRBV10-3 to TRBJ1-4, with 7 bases identical to TRBD1. CDR1 ENHRY and CDR2 SYGVKD come from the germline V gene. V shed 6 bases, J shed 4 bases, and the junction held 2 bases outside the gene matches. The CDR3 is made up of 13 amino acids. CDR3 bases: TGTGCCATCAGGGGGACAGTTAATGAAAAACTGTTTTTT. Its protein product is CAIRGTVNEKLFF.

This clone was counted once. The rearrangement joins TRBV2 to TRBJ1-1; D ambiguous. This CDR3 comprises 14 residues. Germline assignment: CDR1 SNHLY and CDR2 FYNNEI. V was pared by 1 base and J by 1 base, with 7 bases between. Here the CDR3 DNA reads TGTGCCAGCAGTGAAGGTTTTAAGAACACTGAAGCTTTCTTT. It yields the protein CASSEGFKNTEAFF.

Worth noting for this clone: The junction departs from the called germline gene at one end, perhaps through a read error. This rearrangement joins TRBV7-2 to TRBJ1-2, with D uncertain. The CDR3 sequence is 9 residues long. Per the germline V gene, CDR1 is SGHTA and CDR2 is FQGNSA. The CDR3 DNA reads TGTGCCAGCAGCTTAACCCAACTTTTC. Translating gives CASSLTQLF.

This clone occurred a few times. The V and J genes are TRBV21-1 and TRBJ1-2. TRBV21-1 has pseudogene status. This CDR3 contains 13 residues. DNA for the CDR3: TGTGCCAGCAGCAAAGGCGGGGGGGCTGGCTACACCTTC. The encoded protein is CASSKGGGAGYTF.

The rearrangement uses TRBV21-1 and TRBJ2-7; no check of the table's D call, TRBD2, against the DNA was made. TRBV21-1 is described as a pseudogene. The CDR3 spans 15 residues. This chain's CDR3 is CASSKQGLGTYEQYF. CDR3 sequence (DNA): TGTGCCAGCAGCAAACAGGGACTTGGGACCTACGAGCAGTACTTC.

The rearrangement joins TRBV5-1 to TRBJ2-1; 16 positions match TRBD2. The trim removed 3 bases at V and 4 bases at J, leaving 1 base unmatched. The CDR3 contains 16 residues. Per germline, CDR1 SGHRS and CDR2 YFSETQ. The CDR3 loop reads CASSWGLAGGYNEQFF. The CDR3, as DNA: TGCGCCAGCAGCTGGGGACTAGCGGGGGGGTACAATGAGCAGTTCTTC.

This clone was detected once. V gene TRBV2 combines with J gene TRBJ1-2, with TRBD1 matching 8 bases. Germline V CDR1 and CDR2: SNHLY, FYNNEI. With V trimmed by 5 bases and J by 6 bases, 8 bases remained unmatched. CDR3 length: 14 residues. CDR3 in amino acids: CASSRGSGGHGYTF. The CDR3 DNA sequence: TGTGCCAGCAGTCGTGGATCAGGGGGCCATGGCTACACCTTC.

The chain carries TRBV20-1 and TRBJ2-3; D remains ambiguous. CDR1 is DFQATT and CDR2 is SNEGSKA in the germline V gene (reference sequence). The CDR3 length is 9 residues. Deletions cut 5 bases from V and 9 bases from J, with 6 bases between. Here the CDR3 reads CSAPRTQYF. The CDR3 DNA is TGCAGTGCTCCGCGGACGCAGTATTTT.

A few counts support this clone. The genes are TRBV27 and TRBJ1-6; D is uncertain. This CDR3 is 14 amino acids long. Germline-derived CDR1 and CDR2 are MNHEY and SMNVEV (reference sequence). V was pared by 6 bases and J by 5 bases, with 11 bases between. CDR3 nucleotide sequence: TGTGCCAGCAGATCGCCCGGGAATAATTCACCCCTCCACTTT. This encodes CASRSPGNNSPLHF.

V usage is TRBV5-6 and J usage is TRBJ2-3; D may be TRBD2 (6 bases). V was shortened by 4 bases and J by 2 bases, with 14 bases between the two germline ends. Looked up from germline, CDR1 is SGHDT and CDR2 is YYEEEE. The length of the CDR3 is 15 residues. The CDR3 loop is CASSAEGLYTDTQYF. The CDR3 nucleotides are TGTGCCAGCAGCGCGGAGGGGTTATACACAGATACGCAGTATTTT.

The genes are TRBV2 and TRBJ1-2; TRBD1 aligns across 7 bases. The length of the CDR3 is 15 residues. The trim removed 2 bases at V and 1 base at J, leaving 4 bases unmatched. Germline CDR1 reads SNHLY; CDR2 reads FYNNEI. CDR3 nucleotide sequence: TGTGCCAGCAGTGAAACGGCAGGGGGTAACTATGGCTACACCTTC. Translated: CASSETAGGNYGYTF.

The chain carries TRBV5-4 and TRBJ2-3; 9 nucleotides align to TRBD1. Unmatched junction bases numbered 1, after V lost 0 bases and J lost 2 bases. Germline lookup yields CDR1 SGHNT and CDR2 YYREEE (reference sequence). The CDR3 sequence is 15 residues long. CDR3 sequence: CASSLGQGVTDTQYF. Here the CDR3 DNA reads TGTGCCAGCAGCTTGGGACAGGGGGTCACAGATACGCAGTATTTT.

The table lists this clone with a few counts. The chain uses TRBV19 and TRBJ2-7, with 10 bases that match TRBD1. The germline V gene encodes CDR1 LNHDA and CDR2 SQIVND (reference sequence). Trimming cost V 6 bases and J 2 bases; bases outside gene matches: 1. This CDR3 has 13 residues. CDR3 nucleotide sequence: TGTGCCAGTAGAGGACAGGGGGCCTACGAGCAGTACTTC. This gives the protein CASRGQGAYEQYF. Together with reference TRBV19 and TRBJ2-7, the CDR3 gives the full variable domain: DGGITQSPKYLFRKEGQNVTLSCEQNLNHDAMYWYRQDPGQGLRLIYYSQIVNDFQKGDIAEGYSVSREKKESFPLTVTSAQKNPTAFYLCASRGQGAYEQYFGPGTRLTVT.

V gene TRBV28 combines with J gene TRBJ2-7; D is perhaps TRBD1 (7 bases). CDR3 length: 16 residues. Germline-derived CDR1 and CDR2 are MDHEN and SYDVKM. Trimming removed 6 bases at V and 6 bases at J, with 24 bases between. CDR3 bases: TGTGCCAGCAGCACCACAGGGGCAGGAGGGGGGACCGAGCAGTACTTC. It is translated as CASSTTGAGGGTEQYF.